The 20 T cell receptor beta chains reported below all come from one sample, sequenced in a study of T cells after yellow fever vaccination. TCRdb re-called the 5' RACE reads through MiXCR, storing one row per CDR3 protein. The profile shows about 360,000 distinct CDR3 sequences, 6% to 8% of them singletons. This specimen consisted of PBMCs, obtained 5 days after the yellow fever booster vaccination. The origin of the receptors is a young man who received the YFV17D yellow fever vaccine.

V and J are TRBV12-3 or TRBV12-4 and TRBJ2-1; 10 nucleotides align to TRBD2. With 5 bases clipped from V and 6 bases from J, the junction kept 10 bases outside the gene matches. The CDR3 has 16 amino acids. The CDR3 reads CASSRGTSDNLNEQFF. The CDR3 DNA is TGTGCCAGCAGTCGGGGGACTAGCGATAACCTCAATGAGCAGTTCTTC.

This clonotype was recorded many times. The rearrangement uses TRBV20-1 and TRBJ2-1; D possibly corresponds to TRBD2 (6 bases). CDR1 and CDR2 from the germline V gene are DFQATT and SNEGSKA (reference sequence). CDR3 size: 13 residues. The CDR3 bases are TGCAGCCAGACTAGTACCAACCTCAATGAGCAGTTCTTC. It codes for CSQTSTNLNEQFF.

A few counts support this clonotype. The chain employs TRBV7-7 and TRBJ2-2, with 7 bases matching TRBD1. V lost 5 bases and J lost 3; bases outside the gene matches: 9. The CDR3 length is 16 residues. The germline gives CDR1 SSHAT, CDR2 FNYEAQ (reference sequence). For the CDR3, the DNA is TGTGCCAGCAGCACCCTGACAGGGTCGGACACCGGGGAGCTGTTTTTT. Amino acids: CASSTLTGSDTGELFF.

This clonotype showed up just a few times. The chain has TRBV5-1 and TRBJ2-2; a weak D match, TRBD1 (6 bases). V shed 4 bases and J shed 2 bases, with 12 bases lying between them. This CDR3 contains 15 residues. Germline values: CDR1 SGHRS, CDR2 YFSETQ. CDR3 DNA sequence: TGCGCCAGCAGCCCCCTAGGGGGAAACACCGGGGAGCTGTTTTTT. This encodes CASSPLGGNTGELFF.

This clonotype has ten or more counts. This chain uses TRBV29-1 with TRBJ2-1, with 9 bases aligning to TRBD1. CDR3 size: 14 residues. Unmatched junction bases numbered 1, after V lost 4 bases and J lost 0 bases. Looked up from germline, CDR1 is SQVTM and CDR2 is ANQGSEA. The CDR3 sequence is CSVATGGSYNEQFF. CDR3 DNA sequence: TGCAGCGTTGCGACAGGGGGCTCCTACAATGAGCAGTTCTTC.

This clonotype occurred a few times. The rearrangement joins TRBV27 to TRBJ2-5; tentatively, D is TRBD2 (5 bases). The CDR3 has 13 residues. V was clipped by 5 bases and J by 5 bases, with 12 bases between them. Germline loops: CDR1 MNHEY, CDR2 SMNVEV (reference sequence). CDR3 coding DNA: TGTGCCAGCAGTGCAAGGAGGACGGAGACCCAGTACTTC. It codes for CASSARRTETQYF.

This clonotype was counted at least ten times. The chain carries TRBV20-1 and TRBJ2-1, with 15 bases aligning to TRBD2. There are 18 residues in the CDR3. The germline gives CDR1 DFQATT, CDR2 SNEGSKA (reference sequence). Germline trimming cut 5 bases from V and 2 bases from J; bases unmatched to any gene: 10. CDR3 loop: CSAGYEGLAGGTYNEQFF. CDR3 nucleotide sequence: TGCAGTGCTGGTTACGAGGGACTAGCGGGAGGAACCTACAATGAGCAGTTCTTC.

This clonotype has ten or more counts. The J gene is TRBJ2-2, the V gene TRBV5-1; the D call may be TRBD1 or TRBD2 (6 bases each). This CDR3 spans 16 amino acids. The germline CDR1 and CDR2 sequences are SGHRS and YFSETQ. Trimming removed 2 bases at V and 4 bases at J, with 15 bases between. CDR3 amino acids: CASSFWPGAVTGELFF. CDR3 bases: TGCGCCAGCAGCTTCTGGCCGGGGGCAGTCACCGGGGAGCTGTTTTTT.

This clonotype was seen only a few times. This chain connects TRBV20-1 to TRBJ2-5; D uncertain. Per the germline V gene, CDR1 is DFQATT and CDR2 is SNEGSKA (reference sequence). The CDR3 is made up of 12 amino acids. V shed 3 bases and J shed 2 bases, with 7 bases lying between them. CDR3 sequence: CSASWVQETQYF. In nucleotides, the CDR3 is TGCAGTGCTAGTTGGGTACAAGAGACCCAGTACTTC.

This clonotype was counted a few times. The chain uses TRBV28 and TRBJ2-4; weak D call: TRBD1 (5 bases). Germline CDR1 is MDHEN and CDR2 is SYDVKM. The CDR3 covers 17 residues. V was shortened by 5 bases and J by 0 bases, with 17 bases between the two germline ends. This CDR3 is CASSPLDTGGAKNIQYF. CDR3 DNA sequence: TGTGCCAGCAGTCCCCTGGACACCGGTGGAGCCAAAAACATTCAGTACTTC.

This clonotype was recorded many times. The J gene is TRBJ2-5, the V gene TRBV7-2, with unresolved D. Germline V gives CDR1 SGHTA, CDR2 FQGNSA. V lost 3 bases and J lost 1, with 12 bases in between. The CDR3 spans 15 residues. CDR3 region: CASSLAGHFQETQYF. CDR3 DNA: TGTGCCAGCAGCTTGGCTGGTCACTTCCAAGAGACCCAGTACTTC.

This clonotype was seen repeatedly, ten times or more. CDR3 DNA sequence: TGTGCCACCAGCAGAAACCCGGGACAGGTCACCGGGGAGCTGTTTTTT. Residues: CATSRNPGQVTGELFF. V gene TRBV15 combines with J gene TRBJ2-2; 8 bases align to TRBD1. Trimming at V came to 2 bases and at J to 4 bases, leaving 6 bases not matched to a gene. Germline V gene sequence: CDR1 LNHNV, CDR2 YYDKDF (reference sequence). The CDR3 loop spans 16 amino acids.

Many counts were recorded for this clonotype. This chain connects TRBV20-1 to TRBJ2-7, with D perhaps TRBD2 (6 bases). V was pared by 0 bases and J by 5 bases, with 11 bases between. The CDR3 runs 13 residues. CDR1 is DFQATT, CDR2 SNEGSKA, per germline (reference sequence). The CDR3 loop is CSAREVLANEQYF. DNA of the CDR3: TGCAGTGCTAGAGAAGTACTAGCTAACGAGCAGTACTTC.

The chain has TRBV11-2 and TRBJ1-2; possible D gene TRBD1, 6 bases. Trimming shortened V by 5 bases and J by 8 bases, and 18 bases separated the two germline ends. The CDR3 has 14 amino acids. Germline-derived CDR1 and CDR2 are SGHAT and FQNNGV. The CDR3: CASSVYRDTGGYTF. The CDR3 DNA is TGTGCCAGCAGCGTTTACCGGGACACAGGAGGCTACACCTTC.

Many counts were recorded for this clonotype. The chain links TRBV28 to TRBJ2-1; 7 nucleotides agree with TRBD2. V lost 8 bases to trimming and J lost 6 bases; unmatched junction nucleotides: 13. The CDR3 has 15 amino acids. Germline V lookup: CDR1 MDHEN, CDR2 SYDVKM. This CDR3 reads CASLSSGLAANEQFF. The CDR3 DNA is TGTGCCAGCCTTTCTTCGGGGCTAGCGGCCAATGAGCAGTTCTTC.

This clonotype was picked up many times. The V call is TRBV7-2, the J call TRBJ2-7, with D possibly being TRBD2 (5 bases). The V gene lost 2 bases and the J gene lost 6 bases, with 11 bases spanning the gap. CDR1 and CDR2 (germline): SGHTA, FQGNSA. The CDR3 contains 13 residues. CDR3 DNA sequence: TGTGCCAGCAGCTTAAATCCCAGCGGCGAGCAGTACTTC. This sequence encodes CASSLNPSGEQYF.

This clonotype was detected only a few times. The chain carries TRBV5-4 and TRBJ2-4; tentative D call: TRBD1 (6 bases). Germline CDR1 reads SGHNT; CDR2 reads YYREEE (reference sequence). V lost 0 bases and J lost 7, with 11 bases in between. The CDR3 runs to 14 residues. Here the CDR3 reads CASSLVQRGNIQYF. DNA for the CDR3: TGTGCCAGCAGCTTGGTGCAAAGGGGGAACATTCAGTACTTC. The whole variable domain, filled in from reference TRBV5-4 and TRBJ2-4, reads ETGVTQSPTHLIKTRGQQVTLRCSSQSGHNTVSWYQQALGQGPQFIFQYYREEENGRGNFPPRFSGLQFPNYSSELNVNALELDDSALYLCASSLVQRGNIQYFGAGTRLSVL.

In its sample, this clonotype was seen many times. The CDR3 DNA reads as TGTGCCAGCAGCCCCCAAACTAGCGGGATTTACGAGCAGTACTTC. It is translated as CASSPQTSGIYEQYF. J is TRBJ2-7 and V is TRBV7-2; 10 bases agree with TRBD2. This CDR3 contains 15 residues. V lost 5 bases, J lost 4 bases, and 8 bases stayed unmatched. CDR1 SGHTA and CDR2 FQGNSA come from the germline V gene.

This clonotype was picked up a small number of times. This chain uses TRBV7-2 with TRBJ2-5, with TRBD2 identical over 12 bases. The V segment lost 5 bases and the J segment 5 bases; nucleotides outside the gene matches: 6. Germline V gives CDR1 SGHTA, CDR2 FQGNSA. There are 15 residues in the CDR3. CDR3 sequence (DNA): TGTGCCAGCAGCCAAACCACTAGCGGGGGGGAGACCCAGTACTTC. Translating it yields CASSQTTSGGETQYF.

The CDR3 sequence is CASTYRGSFEAFF. The DNA of the CDR3 is TGTGCCAGTACGTACAGGGGGAGCTTCGAAGCTTTCTTT. The V call is TRBV19, the J call TRBJ1-1; 8 positions agree with TRBD1. With 7 bases clipped from V and 8 bases from J, the junction kept 9 bases outside the gene matches. Germline V gene sequence: CDR1 LNHDA, CDR2 SQIVND (reference sequence). This CDR3 is 13 amino acids long.